The 8 T cell receptor beta chains in this list originate from one sample, sequenced in a study of T cells in localized non-small cell lung cancer. The protocol was immunoSEQ multiplex PCR, while the TCRdb copy is restricted to in-frame clones and leaves out a portion. The sample has about 52,000 clones, 60% to 85% seen once. The specimen was PBMCs, collected before any cancer treatment. Receptors originate from a woman aged 40 to 75 with stage II lung adenocarcinoma.

This clone was detected a few times. V and J are TRBV7-2 and TRBJ2-5; TRBD1 agrees at 7 bases. This CDR3 spans 13 amino acids. V lost 4 bases and J lost 8; bases outside the gene matches: 7. CDR1 is SGHTA and CDR2 is FQGNSA in the germline V gene. CDR3 loop: CASSWDSPGTQYF. The DNA for the CDR3 is TGTGCCAGCAGCTGGGACAGCCCAGGCACCCAGTACTTC.

The chain couples TRBV6-5 to TRBJ1-5; TRBD1 is a possible D gene (5 bases). Between the trimmed V and J ends, which lost 4 bases and 11 bases, there was a span of 15 bases. This CDR3 has 13 residues. CDR1 is MNHEY, CDR2 SVGAGI, per germline. The CDR3 here is CASSSSGGAAQHF. In nucleotides, the CDR3 is TGTGCCAGCAGTTCATCGGGAGGGGCGGCCCAGCATTTT.

This chain uses TRBV4-2 with TRBJ1-2; weak D call: TRBD1 (5 bases). Germline V CDR1 and CDR2: LGHNA, YNFKEQ. CDR3 size: 14 residues. V gave up 8 bases and J gave up 7 bases, with 20 bases separating them. This chain's CDR3 is CASRGTPALSGYTF. CDR3 in DNA: TGTGCCAGCCGAGGGACTCCAGCTCTCTCTGGCTACACCTTC.

The V and J genes are TRBV5-8 and TRBJ1-5, with TRBD1 matching 10 bases. Germline assignment: CDR1 SGHTS and CDR2 YDEGEE. The CDR3 runs 15 residues. V lost 3 bases and J lost 3; bases outside the gene matches: 3. CDR3 sequence: CASSWGQGFNQPQHF. CDR3 bases: TGTGCCAGCAGCTGGGGACAGGGGTTCAATCAGCCCCAGCATTTT.

The V gene is TRBV5-4, the J gene TRBJ2-7; tentative D call: TRBD1 (6 bases). The CDR3 sequence is 13 residues long. V was cut by 4 bases and J by 3 bases, with 11 bases left in between. Germline V gene data show CDR1 as SGHNT and CDR2 as YYREEE (reference sequence). The CDR3 DNA is TGTGCCAGCAGCCCCCTACAGGGCTACGAGCAGTACTTC. Amino acids: CASSPLQGYEQYF.

The gene calls are TRBV5-1 and TRBJ1-1, with D maybe TRBD1 (6 bases). Looked up from germline, CDR1 is SGHRS and CDR2 is YFSETQ. Trimming cost V 4 bases and J 5 bases, with 12 bases left between them. The CDR3 spans 13 residues. This CDR3 is CASSEGQLTEAFF. The DNA for the CDR3 is TGCGCCAGCAGCGAAGGACAGTTAACTGAAGCTTTCTTT.

The chain combines TRBV2 with TRBJ2-2, with D unresolved. V was shortened by 10 bases and J by 0 bases, with 3 bases between the two germline ends. The CDR3 runs to 11 residues. Germline loops: CDR1 SNHLY, CDR2 FYNNEI. CDR3 sequence: CATPNTGELFF. The DNA of the CDR3 is TGTGCCACCCCGAACACCGGGGAGCTGTTTTTT.

This clone was counted a single time. This sequence joins TRBV29-1 and TRBJ2-7, with a tentative D call TRBD1 (5 bases). The V end lost 7 bases, the J end lost 0 bases, and 16 bases lay between the germline ends. This CDR3 spans 14 amino acids. Germline V gene sequence: CDR1 SQVTM, CDR2 ANQGSEA. The CDR3 loop is CSAGQGDSSYEQYF. Here the CDR3 DNA reads TGCAGCGCCGGACAAGGGGATTCCTCCTACGAGCAGTACTTC.